The rows below give T cell receptor beta chains drawn from one sample of a study of cytomegalovirus exposure and HLA in healthy donors. The protocol was immunoSEQ multiplex PCR, while the TCRdb copy is restricted to in-frame clones and leaves out a portion. Seen here are more than 110,000 clones, roughly 73% observed once, and the top ten hold approximately 15%. Sequencing was done on a sample of PBMCs. These receptors all come from a human donor in good health. CDR3s include the opening cysteine and the closing phenylalanine or tryptophan. The D gene is left open where the match is weak. Expanded clones are given a class, and other clones once, few, many or no size at all.

clone_size,d_call,j_call,v_call,cdr3_aa,cdr3_nt
.,.,TRBJ1-3,TRBV2,CASRGIRGGNTIYF,TGTGCCAGCAGGGGGATCCGCGGGGGAAACACCATATATTTT
few,TRBD2,TRBJ2-7,TRBV11-3,CASSLEGRLAGGPSEQYF,TGTGCCAGCAGCTTAGAGGGGCGTCTAGCGGGAGGGCCCAGCGAGCAGTACTTC
.,TRBD2,TRBJ2-7,TRBV11-1,CASSSLPIGRAEQYF,TGTGCCAGCAGCTCACTCCCGATCGGGAGGGCCGAGCAGTACTTC
once,.,TRBJ2-2,TRBV11-2,CASSITGGDTGELFF,TGTGCCAGCAGCATCACCGGGGGAGACACCGGGGAGCTGTTTTTT
.,.,TRBJ1-4,TRBV10-1,CASQGGRHEKLFF,TGCGCCAGCCAGGGTGGACGGCACGAAAAACTGTTTTTT
.,.,TRBJ1-2,TRBV30,CAWSVQSTNYGYTF,TGTGCCTGGAGTGTACAGTCCACCAACTATGGCTACACCTTC
.,.,TRBJ2-7,TRBV7-6,CASSPPSSYEQYF,TGTGCCAGCAGCCCACCTAGCTCCTACGAGCAGTACTTC
few,TRBD2,TRBJ2-5,TRBV2,CASRTRRTSGGETQYF,TGTGCCAGCAGGACCCGGAGGACTAGCGGGGGAGAGACCCAGTACTTC
.,.,TRBJ2-6,TRBV19,CASSPTVMRSGANVLTF,TGTGCCAGTAGTCCGACAGTTATGCGCTCTGGGGCCAACGTCCTGACTTTC
.,.,TRBJ1-1,TRBV5-4,CASSFGGTEAFF,TGTGCCAGCAGCTTCGGGGGAACTGAAGCTTTCTTT
.,.,TRBJ2-7,TRBV4-1,CASSQEGIPYEQYF,TGCGCCAGCAGCCAAGAGGGCATCCCCTACGAGCAGTACTTC
.,TRBD1,TRBJ1-3,TRBV7-2,CASSLTGGGSGNTIYF,TGTGCCAGCAGCTTGACAGGGGGTGGCTCTGGAAACACCATATATTTT
.,.,TRBJ1-2,TRBV29-1,CSVQGNDYGYTF,TGCAGCGTTCAGGGAAATGACTATGGCTACACCTTC
once,.,TRBJ2-1,TRBV4-1,CASSQESESLYNEQFF,TGCGCCAGCAGCCAAGAGAGCGAGTCTTTGTACAATGAGCAGTTCTTC
.,TRBD2,TRBJ2-7,TRBV30,CAWSLRTSGIKQYF,TGTGCCTGGAGCCTTCGGACTAGCGGGATTAAGCAGTACTTC
.,TRBD2,TRBJ2-1,TRBV7-4,CARAGGREQFF,TGTGCCAGGGCGGGGGGCAGAGAGCAGTTCTTC
.,TRBD2,TRBJ2-3,TRBV2,CASSPRLAGLDTQYF,TGTGCCAGCAGTCCACGACTAGCGGGGTTAGATACGCAGTATTTT
.,TRBD2,TRBJ2-1,TRBV6-1,CASNRLAGGHEQFF,TGTGCCAGCAACAGACTAGCGGGAGGCCATGAGCAGTTCTTC
.,.,TRBJ1-5,TRBV27,CASRRGLWDNQPQHF,TGTGCCAGCAGACGCGGGCTATGGGACAATCAGCCCCAGCATTTT
.,.,TRBJ2-7,TRBV4-2,CASSQAGTLPPYEQYF,TGTGCCAGCAGCCAAGCCGGGACACTTCCTCCCTACGAGCAGTACTTC
.,TRBD2,TRBJ2-2,TRBV7-2,CASSSSGRAPGELFF,TGTGCCAGCAGCTCGAGCGGGAGGGCCCCCGGGGAGCTGTTTTTT
.,.,TRBJ2-2,TRBV7-6,CASSFVDIENTGELFF,TGTGCCAGCAGCTTTGTCGACATTGAGAACACCGGGGAGCTGTTTTTT
once,TRBD1,TRBJ2-7,TRBV4-1,CASSPRDRGLYEQYF,TGCGCCAGCAGCCCCCGGGACAGGGGGCTCTACGAGCAGTACTTC
.,TRBD2,TRBJ2-1,TRBV5-1,CASSFRGGDEQFF,TGCGCCAGCAGCTTCCGGGGGGGTGATGAGCAGTTCTTC
.,.,TRBJ2-1,TRBV28,CASSLSVATYNEQFF,TGTGCCAGCAGTTTATCAGTAGCGACTTACAATGAGCAGTTCTTC
.,TRBD1,TRBJ2-3,TRBV19,CASSRDRYTDTQYF,TGTGCCAGTAGTCGGGACAGATACACAGATACGCAGTATTTT
.,.,TRBJ1-2,TRBV5-4,CASSLEFDRAGGYTF,TGTGCCAGCAGCTTGGAGTTTGACAGAGCCGGTGGCTACACCTTC
.,.,TRBJ2-6,TRBV6-1,CASRASGANVLTF,TGTGCCAGCAGAGCCTCTGGGGCCAACGTCCTGACTTTC
once,TRBD2,TRBJ2-3,TRBV6-6,CASNLADHTDTQYF,TGTGCCAGCAATCTAGCGGACCACACAGATACGCAGTATTTT
.,.,TRBJ2-7,TRBV10-3,CATSYEGSSYEQYF,TGTGCCACCAGTTACGAGGGATCCTCCTACGAGCAGTACTTC
.,.,TRBJ1-1,TRBV6-1,CASSVRDSLRPEAFF,TGTGCCAGCAGTGTTCGGGACTCTCTGCGGCCTGAAGCTTTCTTT
.,.,TRBJ1-6,TRBV27,CASSLGQIYSPLHF,TGTGCCAGCAGCTTAGGGCAGATCTATTCACCCCTCCACTTT
.,TRBD2,TRBJ2-3,TRBV28,CASSLAAGGTDTQYF,TGTGCCAGCAGTTTGGCAGCGGGGGGCACAGATACGCAGTATTTT
once,TRBD1,TRBJ1-1,TRBV9,CASSVGLQGAYTEAFF,TGTGCCAGCAGCGTAGGGTTACAGGGGGCCTACACTGAAGCTTTCTTT
.,.,TRBJ2-1,TRBV5-1,CASSRETRVGNEQFF,TGCGCCAGCAGCCGGGAGACTAGAGTAGGCAATGAGCAGTTCTTC
once,TRBD1,TRBJ1-2,TRBV7-9,CAIPPRQGPSNLYGYTF,TGTGCCATCCCCCCGAGACAGGGGCCCTCGAACCTATATGGCTACACCTTC
.,TRBD1,TRBJ1-5,TRBV4-1,CASSQAVDRERPQHF,TGCGCCAGCAGCCAAGCGGTTGACAGGGAGCGGCCCCAGCATTTT
.,.,TRBJ1-2,TRBV6-5,CASSLAGFGYTF,TGTGCCAGCAGCCTGGCAGGGTTCGGCTACACCTTC
.,.,TRBJ2-5,TRBV5-8,CASSWTGTPNQETQYF,TGTGCCAGCAGCTGGACCGGGACTCCAAACCAAGAGACCCAGTACTTC
few,TRBD2,TRBJ2-3,TRBV5-4,CASSAGGGTDTQYF,TGTGCCAGCAGCGCGGGGGGGGGCACAGATACGCAGTATTTT
.,.,TRBJ2-1,TRBV5-1,CASSLGVGGEQFF,TGCGCCAGCAGCTTGGGGGTCGGAGGAGAGCAGTTCTTC
.,.,TRBJ2-2,TRBV5-1,CASSLNTGELFF,TGCGCCAGCAGCCTTAACACCGGGGAGCTGTTTTTT
once,TRBD1,TRBJ1-4,TRBV28,CASSKQGLGEKLFF,TGTGCCAGCAGTAAACAGGGGCTGGGTGAAAAACTGTTTTTT
.,TRBD2,TRBJ2-1,TRBV12-5,CASGPSGRNEQFF,TGTGCTAGTGGTCCGAGCGGGAGGAATGAGCAGTTCTTC
.,TRBD2,TRBJ2-7,TRBV23-1,CASSQSGGVYEQYF,TGCGCCAGCAGTCAATCGGGGGGGGTCTACGAGCAGTACTTC